Listed below are T cell receptor beta chains from one sample, sequenced in a study of PD-L1 blockade in urothelial cancer. Some clones are missing from TCRdb's copy, which holds only in-frame ones; the method was immunoSEQ multiplex PCR. The sample shows roughly 20,000 clones, 90% of them seen only once. The specimen comprised PBMCs, sampled around atezolizumab (anti-PD-L1) treatment. The origin of the receptors is a woman aged 55-70 years with urothelial cancer. Each CDR3 is given with its conserved first and last residue. Each record gives: D gene, J gene, V gene, clone size, CDR3 protein, CDR3 DNA. A D gene is named only where the DNA matches it firmly. Clone size is not always given. Where it is, it says once, few, many or a class for expanded clones.

d_call: TRBD1; j_call: TRBJ2-2; v_call: TRBV6-5; clone_size: -; cdr3_aa: CASSPGTGNTGELFF; cdr3_nt: TGTGCCAGCAGTCCCGGGACAGGGAACACCGGGGAGCTGTTTTTT
d_call: TRBD1; j_call: TRBJ1-1; v_call: TRBV5-1; clone_size: -; cdr3_aa: CASSLGTAAFF; cdr3_nt: TGCGCCAGCAGCTTAGGGACAGCCGCTTTCTTT
d_call: TRBD1; j_call: TRBJ2-5; v_call: TRBV13; clone_size: -; cdr3_aa: CASSSFGQGDPQYF; cdr3_nt: TGTGCCAGCAGCTCCTTCGGACAGGGGGATCCCCAGTACTTC
d_call: -; j_call: TRBJ2-7; v_call: TRBV28; clone_size: -; cdr3_aa: CASRLASFPAEQYF; cdr3_nt: TGTGCCAGCAGATTAGCCAGTTTCCCCGCCGAGCAGTACTTC
d_call: TRBD1; j_call: TRBJ2-7; v_call: TRBV14; clone_size: -; cdr3_aa: CASSLTGAEQYF; cdr3_nt: TGTGCCAGCAGCCTCACAGGGGCCGAGCAGTACTTC
d_call: TRBD2; j_call: TRBJ2-7; v_call: TRBV19; clone_size: -; cdr3_aa: CASSTRYPGTNYEQYF; cdr3_nt: TGTGCCAGTAGTACCCGTTATCCCGGGACTAACTACGAGCAGTACTTC
d_call: TRBD1; j_call: TRBJ2-7; v_call: TRBV4-1; clone_size: -; cdr3_aa: CASSLDTGTATYEQYF; cdr3_nt: TGCGCCAGCAGCCTTGACACCGGGACAGCAACCTACGAGCAGTACTTC
d_call: -; j_call: TRBJ2-3; v_call: TRBV7-2; clone_size: -; cdr3_aa: CASSFAGVDTQYF; cdr3_nt: TGTGCCAGCAGCTTTGCAGGGGTAGATACGCAGTATTTT
d_call: TRBD2; j_call: TRBJ2-7; v_call: TRBV18; clone_size: -; cdr3_aa: CASSPTSGILSYEQYF; cdr3_nt: TGTGCCAGCTCACCGACTAGCGGGATCCTCTCCTACGAGCAGTACTTC
d_call: TRBD2; j_call: TRBJ2-3; v_call: TRBV2; clone_size: -; cdr3_aa: CASSQTSGRTDTQYF; cdr3_nt: TGTGCCAGCAGTCAGACTAGCGGGAGAACAGATACGCAGTATTTT
d_call: TRBD2; j_call: TRBJ2-5; v_call: TRBV13; clone_size: few; cdr3_aa: CASSLRLAGIQETQYF; cdr3_nt: TGTGCCAGCAGCTTAAGACTAGCGGGGATTCAAGAGACCCAGTACTTC
d_call: -; j_call: TRBJ1-4; v_call: TRBV27; clone_size: -; cdr3_aa: CASSTKAKGGEKLFF; cdr3_nt: TGTGCCAGCAGCACGAAGGCCAAAGGAGGTGAAAAACTGTTTTTT
d_call: -; j_call: TRBJ2-1; v_call: TRBV4-3; clone_size: -; cdr3_aa: CASSQDYGSREEFF; cdr3_nt: TGCGCCAGCAGCCAAGATTACGGGTCCAGGGAGGAGTTCTTC
d_call: -; j_call: TRBJ2-3; v_call: TRBV9; clone_size: once; cdr3_aa: CASRGAADTQYF; cdr3_nt: TGTGCCAGCAGGGGAGCCGCCGATACGCAGTATTTT
d_call: TRBD2; j_call: TRBJ2-7; v_call: TRBV7-6; clone_size: -; cdr3_aa: CASSRGLAALGEQYF; cdr3_nt: TGTGCCAGCAGCCGAGGACTAGCTGCCCTGGGGGAGCAGTACTTC
d_call: -; j_call: TRBJ1-5; v_call: TRBV30; clone_size: -; cdr3_aa: CAWNDGGPGQPQHF; cdr3_nt: TGTGCCTGGAATGACGGGGGTCCGGGTCAGCCCCAGCATTTT
d_call: TRBD2; j_call: TRBJ2-1; v_call: TRBV25-1; clone_size: -; cdr3_aa: CASSVPRREIQFF; cdr3_nt: TGTGCCAGCAGCGTCCCTCGGCGGGAGATACAGTTCTTC
d_call: TRBD2; j_call: TRBJ2-2; v_call: TRBV15; clone_size: -; cdr3_aa: CATSRAVSGRVGTGELFF; cdr3_nt: TGTGCCACCAGCAGAGCCGTGAGCGGGAGGGTAGGGACCGGGGAGCTGTTTTTT
d_call: TRBD2; j_call: TRBJ2-3; v_call: TRBV7-9; clone_size: -; cdr3_aa: CASSLIRWTSGTDTQYF; cdr3_nt: TGTGCCAGCAGCTTAATACGTTGGACTAGCGGCACAGATACGCAGTATTTT
d_call: -; j_call: TRBJ1-1; v_call: TRBV6-5; clone_size: few; cdr3_aa: CASTHRTQGTEAFF; cdr3_nt: TGTGCCAGCACCCACAGAACTCAGGGAACTGAAGCTTTCTTT
d_call: TRBD1; j_call: TRBJ2-1; v_call: TRBV4-1; clone_size: -; cdr3_aa: CASSQEEFAERDRLNEQFF; cdr3_nt: TGCGCCAGCAGCCAAGAAGAATTTGCAGAGAGGGACAGACTCAATGAGCAGTTCTTC
d_call: TRBD2; j_call: TRBJ2-7; v_call: TRBV27; clone_size: -; cdr3_aa: CASSYQGGDEQYF; cdr3_nt: TGTGCCAGCAGTTACCAGGGAGGGGACGAGCAGTACTTC
d_call: -; j_call: TRBJ2-1; v_call: TRBV20-1; clone_size: large; cdr3_aa: CSALMTSEQFF; cdr3_nt: TGCAGTGCCCTTATGACTAGTGAGCAGTTCTTC
d_call: -; j_call: TRBJ2-1; v_call: TRBV7-2; clone_size: once; cdr3_aa: CASSNRYNEQFF; cdr3_nt: TGTGCCAGCAGCAATCGGTACAATGAGCAGTTCTTC
d_call: TRBD2; j_call: TRBJ2-5; v_call: TRBV7-8; clone_size: -; cdr3_aa: CASSLVGEREGRETQYF; cdr3_nt: TGTGCCAGCAGCTTAGTCGGTGAGCGGGAGGGAAGAGAGACCCAGTACTTC
d_call: TRBD1; j_call: TRBJ2-7; v_call: TRBV7-9; clone_size: -; cdr3_aa: CASSLGMKTGTADNEQYF; cdr3_nt: TGTGCCAGCAGCTTAGGAATGAAGACGGGGACAGCGGACAACGAGCAGTACTTC
d_call: -; j_call: TRBJ2-3; v_call: TRBV11-1; clone_size: -; cdr3_aa: CASSLQGARTDTQYF; cdr3_nt: TGTGCCAGCAGCTTACAAGGGGCACGGACAGATACGCAGTATTTT
d_call: TRBD1; j_call: TRBJ2-7; v_call: TRBV27; clone_size: -; cdr3_aa: CASMSIGQGFYEQYF; cdr3_nt: TGTGCCAGCATGTCTATCGGACAGGGGTTCTACGAGCAGTACTTC
d_call: TRBD2; j_call: TRBJ2-7; v_call: TRBV5-6; clone_size: once; cdr3_aa: CASTRLAAAYEQYF; cdr3_nt: TGTGCCAGCACCCGACTAGCGGCGGCCTACGAGCAGTACTTC
d_call: TRBD2; j_call: TRBJ2-7; v_call: TRBV9; clone_size: -; cdr3_aa: CASSVGTSGKSYEQYF; cdr3_nt: TGTGCCAGCAGCGTAGGGACTAGCGGGAAGTCCTACGAGCAGTACTTC
d_call: -; j_call: TRBJ1-4; v_call: TRBV19; clone_size: -; cdr3_aa: CASRSGGLEKLFF; cdr3_nt: TGTGCCAGTAGGTCGGGTGGACTTGAAAAACTGTTTTTT
d_call: -; j_call: TRBJ2-5; v_call: TRBV5-1; clone_size: -; cdr3_aa: CASSLGTVSPQETQYF; cdr3_nt: TGCGCCAGCAGCTTGGGGACAGTCTCCCCTCAGGAGACCCAGTACTTC
d_call: -; j_call: TRBJ1-1; v_call: TRBV6-5; clone_size: -; cdr3_aa: CASSYRGGLGTEAFF; cdr3_nt: TGTGCCAGCAGTTACCGAGGGGGTCTGGGCACTGAAGCTTTCTTT
d_call: -; j_call: TRBJ2-7; v_call: TRBV29-1; clone_size: once; cdr3_aa: CSALDSYEQYF; cdr3_nt: TGCAGCGCCCTGGACAGCTACGAGCAGTACTTC
d_call: TRBD2; j_call: TRBJ2-1; v_call: TRBV2; clone_size: -; cdr3_aa: CASTGLAGSYNEQFF; cdr3_nt: TGTGCCAGCACGGGACTAGCGGGCTCCTACAATGAGCAGTTCTTC
d_call: -; j_call: TRBJ2-3; v_call: TRBV19; clone_size: -; cdr3_aa: CASSIARLVGTDTQYF; cdr3_nt: TGTGCCAGTAGTATAGCTCGGTTGGTGGGCACAGATACGCAGTATTTT
d_call: TRBD1; j_call: TRBJ1-2; v_call: TRBV28; clone_size: -; cdr3_aa: CASSSQRPGQGIRYTF; cdr3_nt: TGTGCCAGCAGTTCTCAAAGACCGGGACAGGGGATTCGCTACACCTTC
d_call: TRBD1; j_call: TRBJ1-4; v_call: TRBV6-1; clone_size: -; cdr3_aa: CASSEPVTGRFF; cdr3_nt: TGTGCCAGCAGTGAACCGGTGACAGGGAGGTTTTTT
d_call: TRBD1; j_call: TRBJ2-7; v_call: TRBV27; clone_size: -; cdr3_aa: CASSFGQGDYEQYF; cdr3_nt: TGTGCCAGCAGTTTCGGCCAGGGGGACTACGAGCAGTACTTC
d_call: TRBD2; j_call: TRBJ2-3; v_call: TRBV27; clone_size: -; cdr3_aa: CASSLLAGEDTQYF; cdr3_nt: TGTGCCAGCAGTTTGCTAGCGGGAGAAGATACGCAGTATTTT
d_call: -; j_call: TRBJ2-1; v_call: TRBV4-1; clone_size: -; cdr3_aa: CATAASSYNEQFF; cdr3_nt: TGCGCCACCGCAGCTAGCTCCTACAATGAGCAGTTCTTC